This T cell receptor beta chain was found in a study of T cell changes during pregnancy in multiple sclerosis. The germline V gene has CDR1 SGHAT and CDR2 FQNNGV. The J segment lost 7 bases and the V segment lost 5 bases, leaving 8 bases of the junction unmatched. CDR3 size: 15 residues. The protocol was immunoSEQ multiplex PCR, while the TCRdb copy is restricted to in-frame clones and leaves out a portion. The sample contains 40,000 to 50,000 clones, around 93% of which appear only once. This chain joins TRBV11-2 and TRBJ2-1; TRBD2 matches 10 bases. This clonotype was sampled from a female donor with multiple sclerosis, enrolled in a pregnancy study. Material: CD8+ T cells from peripheral blood mononuclear cells, obtained in the third trimester of pregnancy. In nucleotides, the CDR3 is TGTGCCAGCAGCCAACTAGCGGGAATAGGAAATGAGCAGTTCTTC. It encodes CASSQLAGIGNEQFF.